This T cell receptor beta chain was sequenced in a study of CD8+ T cells in alopecia areata. V lost 6 bases and J lost 4, with 15 bases in between. This CDR3 region has 13 residues. Germline assignment: CDR1 SQVTM and CDR2 ANQGSEA. This clone was seen a handful of times. Following extraction, RNA underwent reverse transcription to cDNA, which served as the sequencing template. The assay was immunoSEQ multiplex PCR, and TCRdb's table has in-frame clones only and misses some. In the table there are about 150,000 clones, roughly 50% of which are singletons. The chain carries TRBV29-1 and TRBJ1-1; perhaps TRBD1 as D (6 bases). The sequenced sample consisted of CD4+ T cells sorted from blood. This receptor was taken from a human donor with alopecia areata. The CDR3, as DNA: TGCAGCGTGAGAACAGGGATGGGCACTGAAGCTTTCTTT. Encoded protein: CSVRTGMGTEAFF.